This T cell receptor (beta chain) was captured in a study of T cell repertoires in cytomegalovirus infection. Study details: Carrying CMV and the relevant HLA type showed in public TCR beta signatures.

The table lists this clonotype with a few counts. What it recognizes is unknown. TCRdb re-analysed the reads in MiXCR, keeping a single row per CDR3 protein. The table lists 110,000 to 150,000 distinct CDR3 sequences, 32% of them singletons. The V end lost 5 bases, the J end lost 0 bases, and 20 bases lay between the germline ends. Germline loops: CDR1 SGHTA, CDR2 FQGNSA. The CDR3 extends over 17 amino acids. This specimen consisted of CD8+ T cells from cultured PBMCs, obtained from culture after CMV antigen stimulation. The gene calls are TRBV7-2 and TRBJ2-7; D might be TRBD2 (6 bases). This sequence originates from a human donor in good health (CMV status not recorded). Some clones in this sample may be carry-over from other donors' samples. CDR3 sequence (DNA): TGTGCCAGCAGCCCACTTCGAGCGGGCTCTAGCTCCTACGAGCAGTACTTC. This codes for CASSPLRAGSSSYEQYF.